The T cell receptor (beta chain) described here comes from a study of control samples from healthy donors and cancer patients. Germline values: CDR1 LNHNV, CDR2 YYDKDF (reference sequence). The CDR3 extends over 12 amino acids. V lost 5 bases and J 7 bases, leaving 8 bases between the germline ends. Here immunoSEQ multiplex PCR was the method, and the copy in TCRdb shows in-frame clones only, minus some. Among 150,000 or so clones listed, 94% were seen once. The gene calls are TRBV15 and TRBJ2-2, with no clear D. Input material: blood. The sequence derives from a middle-aged man in good health. The CDR3 coding sequence is TGTGCCACCAGCCCCCGTGGCGGGGAGCTGTTTTTT. It codes for CATSPRGGELFF. Variable domain in full (rest from reference TRBV15 and TRBJ2-2): DAMVIQNPRYQVTQFGKPVTLSCSQTLNHNVMYWYQQKSSQAPKLLFHYYDKDFNNEADTPDNFQSRRPNTSFCFLDIRSPGLGDTAMYLCATSPRGGELFFGEGSRLTVL.